This TCR beta chain emerged from a study of beta chain features in type 1 diabetes. TCRB transcripts that were expressed got sequenced, as all of the isolated RNA had been reverse transcribed. TCRdb's copy holds only in-frame clones and misses some; the assay was immunoSEQ multiplex PCR. The data contain about 140,000 clones, 9% to 10% of them singletons. Trimming removed 4 bases from V and 4 bases from J; junction bases left unmatched: 6. Germline lookup yields CDR1 SGHRS and CDR2 YFSETQ. CDR3 length: 14 amino acids. The receptor's source is a woman between 35 and 50 years old in good health. The rearrangement joins TRBV5-1 to TRBJ1-2, with 8 bases that match TRBD1. The sequenced sample consisted of central memory CD4+ T cells from blood. CDR3 amino acids: CASSGGTGSYGYTF. CDR3 sequence (DNA): TGCGCCAGCAGCGGCGGGACAGGTTCCTATGGCTACACCTTC.